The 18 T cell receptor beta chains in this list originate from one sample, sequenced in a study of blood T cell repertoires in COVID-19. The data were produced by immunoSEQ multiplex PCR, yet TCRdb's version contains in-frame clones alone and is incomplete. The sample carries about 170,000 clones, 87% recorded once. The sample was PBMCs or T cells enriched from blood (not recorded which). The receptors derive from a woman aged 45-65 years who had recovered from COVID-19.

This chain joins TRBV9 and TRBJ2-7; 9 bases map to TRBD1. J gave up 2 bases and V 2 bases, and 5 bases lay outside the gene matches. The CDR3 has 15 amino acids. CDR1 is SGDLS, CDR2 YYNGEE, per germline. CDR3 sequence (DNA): TGTGCCAGCAGCGTTGCGGGACAGGGCACCTACGAGCAGTACTTC. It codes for CASSVAGQGTYEQYF.

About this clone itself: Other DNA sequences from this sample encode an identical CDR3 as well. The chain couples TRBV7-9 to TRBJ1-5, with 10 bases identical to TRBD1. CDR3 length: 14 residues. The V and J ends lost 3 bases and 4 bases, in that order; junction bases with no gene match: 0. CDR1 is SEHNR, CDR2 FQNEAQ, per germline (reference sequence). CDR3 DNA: TGTGCCAGCAGCTTGGGACAGGGGAATCAGCCCCAGCATTTT. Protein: CASSLGQGNQPQHF.

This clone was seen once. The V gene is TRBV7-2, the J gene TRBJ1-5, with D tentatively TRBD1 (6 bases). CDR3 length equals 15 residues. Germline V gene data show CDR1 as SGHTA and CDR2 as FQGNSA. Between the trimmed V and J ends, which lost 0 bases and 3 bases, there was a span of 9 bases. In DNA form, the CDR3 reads TGTGCCAGCAGCTTAGCAGGGGGTAACAATCAGCCCCAGCATTTT. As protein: CASSLAGGNNQPQHF.

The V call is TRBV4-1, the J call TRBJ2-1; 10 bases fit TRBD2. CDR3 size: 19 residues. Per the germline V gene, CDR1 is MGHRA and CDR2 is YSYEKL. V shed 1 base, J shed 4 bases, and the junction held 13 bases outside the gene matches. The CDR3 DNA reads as TGCGCCAGCAGCCAAGGTGCGGTTAGCGGGAGGAAGGTGTACAATGAGCAGTTCTTC. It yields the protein CASSQGAVSGRKVYNEQFF.

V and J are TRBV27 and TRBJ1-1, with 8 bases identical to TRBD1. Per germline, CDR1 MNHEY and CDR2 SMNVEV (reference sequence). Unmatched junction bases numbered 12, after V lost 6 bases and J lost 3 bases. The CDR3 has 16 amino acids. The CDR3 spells CASSALGDRIYTEAFF. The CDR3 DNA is TGTGCCAGCAGCGCACTCGGGGACAGGATATACACTGAAGCTTTCTTT.

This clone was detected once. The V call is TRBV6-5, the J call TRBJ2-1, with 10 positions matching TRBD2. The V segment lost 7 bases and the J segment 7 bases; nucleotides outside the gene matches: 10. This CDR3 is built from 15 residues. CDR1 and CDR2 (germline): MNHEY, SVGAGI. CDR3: CASTLAGEFRNEQFF. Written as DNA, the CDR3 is TGTGCCAGCACCCTAGCGGGAGAGTTTAGGAATGAGCAGTTCTTC.

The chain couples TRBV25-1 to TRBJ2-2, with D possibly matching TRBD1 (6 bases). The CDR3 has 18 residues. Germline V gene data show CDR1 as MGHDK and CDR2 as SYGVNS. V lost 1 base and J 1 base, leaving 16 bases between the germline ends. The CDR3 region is CASSELGRGSVNTGELFF. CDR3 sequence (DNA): TGTGCCAGCAGTGAATTAGGCAGGGGTTCGGTGAACACCGGGGAGCTGTTTTTT.

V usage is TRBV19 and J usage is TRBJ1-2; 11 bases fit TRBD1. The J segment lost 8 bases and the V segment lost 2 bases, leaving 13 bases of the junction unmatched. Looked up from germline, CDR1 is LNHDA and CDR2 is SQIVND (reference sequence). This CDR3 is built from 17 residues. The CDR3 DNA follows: TGTGCCAGTAGTATATCTCCCGGGACAGGGGGTTCTGGGGGCTACACCTTC. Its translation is CASSISPGTGGSGGYTF.

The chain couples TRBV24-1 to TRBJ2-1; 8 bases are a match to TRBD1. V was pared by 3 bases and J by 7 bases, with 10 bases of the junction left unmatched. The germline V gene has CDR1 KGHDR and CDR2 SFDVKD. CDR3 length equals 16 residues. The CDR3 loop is CATSDPGQGWDNEQFF. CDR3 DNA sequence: TGTGCCACCAGTGATCCTGGACAGGGTTGGGATAATGAGCAGTTCTTC.

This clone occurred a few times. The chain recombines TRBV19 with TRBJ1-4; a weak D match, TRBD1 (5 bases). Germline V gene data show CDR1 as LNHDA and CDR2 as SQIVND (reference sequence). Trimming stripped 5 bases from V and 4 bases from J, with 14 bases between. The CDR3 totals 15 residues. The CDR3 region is CASSALGGVNEKLFF. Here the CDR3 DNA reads TGTGCCAGTAGTGCCCTAGGAGGGGTTAATGAAAAACTGTTTTTT.

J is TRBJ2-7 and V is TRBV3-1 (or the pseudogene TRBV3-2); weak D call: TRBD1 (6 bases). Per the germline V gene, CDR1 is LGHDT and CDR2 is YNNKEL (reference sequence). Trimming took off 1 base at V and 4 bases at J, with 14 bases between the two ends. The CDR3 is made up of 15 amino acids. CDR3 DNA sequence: TGTGCCAGCAGCCAAGGACAGGCTCGGAGGTACGAGCAGTACTTC. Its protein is CASSQGQARRYEQYF.

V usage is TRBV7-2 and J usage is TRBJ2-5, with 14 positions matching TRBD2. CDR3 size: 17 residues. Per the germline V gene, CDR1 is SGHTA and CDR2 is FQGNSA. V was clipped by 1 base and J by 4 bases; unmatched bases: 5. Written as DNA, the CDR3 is TGTGCCAGCAGCTTAGGACTAGCGGGAGGGGTCCGAGAGACCCAGTACTTC. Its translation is CASSLGLAGGVRETQYF.

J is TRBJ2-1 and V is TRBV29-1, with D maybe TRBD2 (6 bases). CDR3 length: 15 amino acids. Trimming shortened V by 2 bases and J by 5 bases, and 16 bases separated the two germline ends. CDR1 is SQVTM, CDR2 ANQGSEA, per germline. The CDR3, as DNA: TGCAGCGTTGAATCACCCTGGGTAGCGGACAATGAGCAGTTCTTC. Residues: CSVESPWVADNEQFF.

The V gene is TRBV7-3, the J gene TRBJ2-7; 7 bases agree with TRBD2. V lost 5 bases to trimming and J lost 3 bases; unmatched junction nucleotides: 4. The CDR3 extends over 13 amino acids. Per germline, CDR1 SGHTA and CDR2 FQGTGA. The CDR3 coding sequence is TGTGCCAGCAGCCTATTAGCGGGCTACGAGCAGTACTTC. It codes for CASSLLAGYEQYF. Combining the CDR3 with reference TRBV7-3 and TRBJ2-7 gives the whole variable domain GAGVSQTPSNKVTEKGKYVELRCDPISGHTALYWYRQSLGQGPEFLIYFQGTGAADDSGLPNDRFFAVRPEGSVSTLKIQRTERGDSAVYLCASSLLAGYEQYFGPGTRLTVT.

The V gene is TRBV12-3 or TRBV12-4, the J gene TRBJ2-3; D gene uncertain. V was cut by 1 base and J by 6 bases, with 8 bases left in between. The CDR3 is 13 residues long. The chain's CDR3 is CASSLGSLDTQYF. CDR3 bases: TGTGCCAGCAGTTTAGGGAGTCTGGATACGCAGTATTTT.

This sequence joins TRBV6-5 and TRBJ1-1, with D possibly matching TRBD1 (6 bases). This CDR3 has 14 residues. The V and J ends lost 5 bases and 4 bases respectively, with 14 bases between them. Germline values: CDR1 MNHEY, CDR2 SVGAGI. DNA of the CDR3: TGTGCCAGCAGTACACTCAGGGGAGTCACTGAAGCTTTCTTT. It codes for CASSTLRGVTEAFF.

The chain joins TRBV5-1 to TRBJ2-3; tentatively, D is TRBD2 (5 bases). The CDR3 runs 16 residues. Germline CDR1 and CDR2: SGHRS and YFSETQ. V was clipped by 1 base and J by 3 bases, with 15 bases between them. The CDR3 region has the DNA TGCGCCAGCAGCTTGTCAGTGTCGCGACTAACAGATACGCAGTATTTT. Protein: CASSLSVSRLTDTQYF.

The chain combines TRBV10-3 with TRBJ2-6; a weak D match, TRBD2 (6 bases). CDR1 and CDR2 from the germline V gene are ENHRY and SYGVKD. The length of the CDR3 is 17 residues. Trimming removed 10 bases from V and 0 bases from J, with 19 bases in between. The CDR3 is CATYGTGLLSGANVLTF. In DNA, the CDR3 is TGTGCCACATACGGCACCGGACTACTCTCTGGGGCCAACGTCCTGACTTTC.